This is a list of T cell receptor beta chains from one sample in a study of technical replicates of blood from four donors. Here immunoSEQ multiplex PCR was the method, and the copy in TCRdb shows in-frame clones only, minus some. This table has 80,000 to 100,000 clones, 95% appearing once. Source material: T cells isolated from PBMCs. These receptors all stem from a human donor in good health. Each CDR3 is given with its conserved first and last residue. D genes are given only for firm matches. The listing skips clone size in some rows; elsewhere it reads once, few, many or a size class.

>TRBJ1-1|TRBV19|once|TRBD1
TGTGCCAGTAGGCCGGGACAGGGGACACCCGGAGCCGTGAACACTGAAGCTTTCTTT
CASRPGQGTPGAVNTEAFF
>TRBJ2-3|TRBV18|.|TRBD1
TGTGCCAGCTCCCCGGGGCAGGGGGCAGATACGCAGTATTTT
CASSPGQGADTQYF
>TRBJ2-7|TRBV27|once|TRBD1
TGTGCCAGCAAAACCCCGGGACAGAAGCAGTACTTC
CASKTPGQKQYF
>TRBJ1-2|TRBV30|.|TRBD1
TGTGCCTGGACCAGGGACAGAGCTAACTATGGCTACACCTTC
CAWTRDRANYGYTF
>TRBJ2-7|TRBV5-6|.|.
TGTGCCAGCAGCTTGCTCTGGTCTAGCCCAGAGCAGTACTTC
CASSLLWSSPEQYF
>TRBJ2-1|TRBV27|.|TRBD2
TGTGCCAGCAGTCCCCTACGCGACGGGAGGTCCTACAATGAGCAGTTCTTC
CASSPLRDGRSYNEQFF
>TRBJ2-2|TRBV11-2|few|.
TGTGCCAGCAGCTTAGTGCGATGGAGCAGAAACACCGGGGAGCTGTTTTTT
CASSLVRWSRNTGELFF
>TRBJ2-1|TRBV11-3|.|TRBD1
TGTGCCAGCAGCCCAGGGACAGGGTTAGGAGGGAGGGCCTACTACAATGAGCAGTTCTTC
CASSPGTGLGGRAYYNEQFF
>TRBJ1-1|TRBV28|once|TRBD1
TGTGCCAGCAGTTTAAGGACAGGGTTTTTCAGAGGCACTGAAGCTTTCTTT
CASSLRTGFFRGTEAFF
>TRBJ1-5|TRBV6-1|once|.
TGTGCCAGCAGTGATATTGGGGGGGACGGTCGGCCCCAGCATTTT
CASSDIGGDGRPQHF
>TRBJ1-5|TRBV4-1|.|.
TGCGCCAGCAGCCAAGAACAGGGCAATCAGCCCCAGCATTTT
CASSQEQGNQPQHF
>TRBJ2-7|TRBV2|.|TRBD1
TGTGCCAGCAGTGACACTCGGGACAGGGGTCAGTACTTC
CASSDTRDRGQYF
>TRBJ2-5|TRBV28|.|.
TGTGCCAGCAGTAGCCTAAGCGGGTGGGGGGAGACCCAGTACTTC
CASSSLSGWGETQYF
>TRBJ2-7|TRBV27|.|.
TGTGCCAGCAGTTTACACACCGGGAGCCTAAGCTACGAGCAGTACTTC
CASSLHTGSLSYEQYF
>TRBJ2-1|TRBV27|.|.
TGTGCCAGCAGTTTTACTGACACTTACAATGAGCAGTTCTTC
CASSFTDTYNEQFF
>TRBJ2-3|TRBV18|.|TRBD2
TGTGCGACTAGCCGCTCGGATACGCAGTATTTT
CATSRSDTQYF
>TRBJ1-2|TRBV2|.|.
TGTGCCAGCAGTGCCCAGGTTGGCTACACCTTC
CASSAQVGYTF
>TRBJ1-5|TRBV28|.|TRBD1
TGTGCCAGCACCCAAGGGGGCAACAATCAGCCCCAGCATTTT
CASTQGGNNQPQHF
>TRBJ1-2|TRBV6-1|.|TRBD1
TGTGCCAGCAGTGAAGCGCTAGTAAGTCTGGGACAGCCTAACTATGGCTACACCTTC
CASSEALVSLGQPNYGYTF
>TRBJ2-7|TRBV19|.|TRBD1
TGTGCCAGTAGTATAACCCGGGACAGCACCTACGAGCAGTACTTC
CASSITRDSTYEQYF
>TRBJ2-3|TRBV6-6|.|.
TGTGCCAGCAGACAAACTAGAGTTGCCACAGATACGCAGTATTTT
CASRQTRVATDTQYF
>TRBJ2-7|TRBV20-1|.|TRBD1
TGCAGTACAAGAACCGGTCCAGGGGACAGGTTC
CSTRTGPGDRF
>TRBJ2-7|TRBV29-1|.|TRBD2
TGCAGCGTTGAAGTGGTAGCTAGCGGCTACGAGCAGTACTTC
CSVEVVASGYEQYF
>TRBJ1-2|TRBV7-9|.|.
TGTGCCAGCAGCCGAGCCGCGGGGGGTCGGTATGGCTACACCTTC
CASSRAAGGRYGYTF
>TRBJ2-7|TRBV5-1|.|.
TGCGCCAGCAGCTCAGGGCCCTTCTACGAGCAGTACTTC
CASSSGPFYEQYF
>TRBJ2-7|TRBV5-1|.|.
TGCGCCAGCAGCTTGGGTCAGGGAAAGCAGTACTTC
CASSLGQGKQYF
>TRBJ1-3|TRBV4-1|.|.
TGCGCCAGCAGTCTCGTGTTCTCTGGAAACACCATATATTTT
CASSLVFSGNTIYF
>TRBJ2-5|TRBV7-2|.|TRBD2
TGTGCCAGCAGCCTCTCCGGGACTAGCGGAGATGTCGAGACCCAGTACTTC
CASSLSGTSGDVETQYF
>TRBJ2-2|TRBV27|.|.
TGTGCCAGCAGTTCCCCTATCTCGGGAAAGAACACCGGGGAGCTGTTTTTT
CASSSPISGKNTGELFF
>TRBJ1-3|TRBV11-2|.|.
TGTGCCAGCAGCCCGACAGACTCTGGAAACACCATATATTTT
CASSPTDSGNTIYF
>TRBJ2-7|TRBV13|.|.
TGTGCCAGCAGCTTAGAACAGCGGTCCGAGCAGTACTTC
CASSLEQRSEQYF
>TRBJ2-1|TRBV28|.|TRBD2
TGTGCCAGCAGTTTAACCTCGGCGGGAGGTGCCTACAATGAGCAGTTCTTC
CASSLTSAGGAYNEQFF
>TRBJ2-3|TRBV5-4|.|.
TGTGCCAGCAGCTTGTATGCTCGCGGGGGCACAGATACGCAGTATTTT
CASSLYARGGTDTQYF
>TRBJ2-1|TRBV7-6|.|TRBD2
TGTGCCAGCAGCCGTGCCGGGACTAGCGGTAATGAGCAGTTCTTC
CASSRAGTSGNEQFF
>TRBJ1-5|TRBV19|.|TRBD1
TGTGCCAGTAGGAGGGACAGGGGACCATATAGCAATCAGCCCCAGCATTTT
CASRRDRGPYSNQPQHF
>TRBJ1-2|TRBV9|.|TRBD1
TGTGCCAGCAGCGTTCACGGACAGGGAAATCTTGACTATGGCTACACCTTC
CASSVHGQGNLDYGYTF
>TRBJ2-1|TRBV5-4|.|.
TGTGCCAGCAGCTCATACAATGAGCAGTTCTTC
CASSSYNEQFF
>TRBJ2-5|TRBV28|.|.
TGTGCCAGCAGTGGTCAGGTGGAGACCCAGTACTTC
CASSGQVETQYF
>TRBJ1-2|TRBV5-1|.|.
TGCGCCAGCAGCCCTGGGGCTGGGGCGAAGACCTATGGCTACACCTTC
CASSPGAGAKTYGYTF
>TRBJ2-7|TRBV2|.|.
TGTGCCAGCAGTATAGCAAGCCGGTCCCCCTCCTACGAGCAGTACTTC
CASSIASRSPSYEQYF
>TRBJ1-1|TRBV6-5|.|.
TGTGCCAGCAGTCCCTACTGGGGGGGCGAAACTGAAGCTTTCTTT
CASSPYWGGETEAFF
>TRBJ2-3|TRBV19|.|TRBD2
TGTGCCAGTAGTATCGGGGGCTGGGCTAGCGGGGGCACAGATACGCAGTATTTT
CASSIGGWASGGTDTQYF
>TRBJ1-3|TRBV9|once|.
TGTGCCAGCAGCTCCCCACGGGGGAGTTCTGGAAACACCATATATTTT
CASSSPRGSSGNTIYF
>TRBJ1-4|TRBV7-6|.|.
TGTGCCAGCAGCTTAGGGGGGGGTAGGAATGAAAAACTGTTTTTT
CASSLGGGRNEKLFF
>TRBJ2-7|TRBV6-1|once|TRBD1
TGTGCCAGAACGGGACAGGTCAAGTTCTACGAGCAGTACTTC
CARTGQVKFYEQYF
>TRBJ2-2|TRBV6-6|once|TRBD1
TGTGCCAGCAGCTTTCCATCAGGGGGCGCGACCGGGGAGCTGTTTTTT
CASSFPSGGATGELFF